This T cell receptor beta chain derives from a study of type 1 and type 2 diabetes patients (dated by TCRdb to 2016 to 2017). About the full investigation: Recruited in China, the cohort was made up of fewer than ten type 1 diabetes patients, a few type 2 diabetes patients and six nondiabetic controls. Throughout the study, CD4 or CD8 MicroBeads on MACS columns were used to positively select CD4+ and CD8+ T cells from PBMCs. The whole study generated some 20,000,000 paired-end reads. The study used high-throughput sequencing to profile TCRbeta repertoires and compare individuals with type 1 diabetes, type 2 diabetes and no diabetes. Type 2 diabetes patients served as a disease comparison group for the type 1 diabetes patients. When roughly 18-cycle amplification was compared with roughly 27-cycle amplification, V gene usage looked similar, suggesting that primer efficiencies were similar and PCR bias was random. TCRbeta libraries were sequenced paired-end on Illumina HiSeq 2000 or MiSeq instruments.

Every diabetic patient fulfilled standard classification criteria for type 1 or type 2 diabetes, and glucose and C-peptide were measured using WHO-recommended methods. Donors were excluded if they had other autoimmune diseases or infections within the previous four weeks. Roughly 9.5 milliliters of peripheral blood were drawn from each participant. LymphoPrep density separation was used to isolate PBMCs. The CDR3 contains 12 residues, cysteine and phenylalanine counted. The DNA shown is the 36-base CDR3, in frame from base 1. CDR1 and CDR2 are read off the germline V gene as MDHEN and SYDVKM. V is cut by 5 bases and J by 6 bases, and the space between the germline ends is 9 bases. On this clonotype: Its recognized antigen is unknown. No qualities accompany the bases; no much larger clone lies one base away.

Overall results and qualifications from the work: In both CD4+ and CD8+ T cells, type 2 diabetes repertoires were highly diverse, with diversity significantly greater than that of type 1 diabetes repertoires. Type 2 diabetes patients had few highly-expanded CD4+ clones (median one), and those clones made up a median approximately 3.9% of reads. Age and gender were not matched between study groups, possibly biasing interpretation. Highly correlated V and J gene usage patterns were observed for type 2 diabetes and control samples, with an average of around 0.97 between samples. Because only a limited number of T2D and control samples were sequenced, some T1D-only HECs might also appear in more T2D or control samples.

Instrument used: Illumina MiSeq. TCRbeta CDR3 amplification used genomic DNA from the sorted T cell subsets as template. The TCRbeta CDR3 region was amplified by multiplex PCR with 30 forward and 13 reverse primers. PCR products were purified with AMPure XP beads, after which indices and adaptors were added in a second roughly 23-cycle PCR. Libraries were gel-purified using the QIAquick Gel Extraction Kit before sequencing. The authors' pipeline ran thus. Paired-end reads were merged with FLASH and aligned to IMGT V, D and J germline references using IgBLAST. Reads with less than 70% alignment identity to germline references were removed, leaving over 10 million reads across the study. IMGT definitions were followed to assign CDR3 boundaries, reading frame and productivity. Highly-expanded clones were defined as clones making up 1% or more of reads, and normalized Shannon entropy was used to measure diversity. Unpaired two-tailed t-tests were used to test group differences in Shannon entropy. TCRdb's own reprocessing of the public reads used fastp at Q25 and MiXCR and kept productive beta chains. Merged by CDR3 protein, the rows form single entries marked with the most common genes and DNA. These V and J calls are TCRdb output, not the study's own analysis. Across this sample there are some 250,000 distinct CDR3 sequences, with more than 40% seen only once. The top ten clones comprise approximately 13% of the sample.

The sample comprised peripheral blood mononuclear cells (PBMCs). This clonotype was sampled from a man younger than 35 with type 2 diabetes. The rearranged chain carries TRBV28 and TRBJ2-3; the D segment cannot be called with confidence. The CDR3 protein is CASSLKMDTQYF. The nucleotide sequence is given as TGTGCCAGCAGTCTTAAGATGGATACGCAGTATTTT.